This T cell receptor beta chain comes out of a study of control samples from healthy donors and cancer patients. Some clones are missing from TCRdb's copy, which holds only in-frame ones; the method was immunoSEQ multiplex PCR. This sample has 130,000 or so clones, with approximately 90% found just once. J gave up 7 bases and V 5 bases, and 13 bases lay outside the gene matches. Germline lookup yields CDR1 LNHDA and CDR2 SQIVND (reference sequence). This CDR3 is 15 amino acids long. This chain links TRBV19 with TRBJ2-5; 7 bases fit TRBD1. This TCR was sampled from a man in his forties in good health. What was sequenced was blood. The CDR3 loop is CASSPSRQGPGTQYF. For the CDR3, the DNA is TGTGCCAGTAGTCCTTCGAGACAGGGACCCGGGACCCAGTACTTC.